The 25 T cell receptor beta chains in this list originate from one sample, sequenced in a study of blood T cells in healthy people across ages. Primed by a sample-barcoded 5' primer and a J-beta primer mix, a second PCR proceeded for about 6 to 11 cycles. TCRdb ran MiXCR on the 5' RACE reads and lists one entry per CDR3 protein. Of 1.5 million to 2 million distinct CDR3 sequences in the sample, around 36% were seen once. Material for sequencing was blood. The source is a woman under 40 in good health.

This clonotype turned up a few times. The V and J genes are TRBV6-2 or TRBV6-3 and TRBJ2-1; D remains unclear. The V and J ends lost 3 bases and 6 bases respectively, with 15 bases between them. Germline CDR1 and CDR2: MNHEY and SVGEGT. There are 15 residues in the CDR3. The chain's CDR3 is CASSYYALAANEQFF. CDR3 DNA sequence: TGTGCCAGCAGTTATTATGCCCTTGCCGCCAATGAGCAGTTCTTC.

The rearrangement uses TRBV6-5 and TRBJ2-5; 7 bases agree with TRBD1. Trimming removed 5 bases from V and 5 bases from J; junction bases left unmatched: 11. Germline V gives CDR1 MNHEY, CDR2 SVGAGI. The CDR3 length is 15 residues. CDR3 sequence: CASSPNRGGGETQYF. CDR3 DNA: TGTGCCAGCAGTCCAAACAGGGGCGGCGGGGAGACCCAGTACTTC.

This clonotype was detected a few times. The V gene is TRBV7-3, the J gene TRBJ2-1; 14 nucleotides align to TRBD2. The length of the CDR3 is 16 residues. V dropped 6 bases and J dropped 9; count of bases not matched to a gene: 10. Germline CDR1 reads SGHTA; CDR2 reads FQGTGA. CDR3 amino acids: CASRPLGTSGSGEQFF. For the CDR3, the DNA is TGTGCCAGCAGGCCCCTGGGGACTAGCGGGAGTGGTGAGCAGTTCTTC.

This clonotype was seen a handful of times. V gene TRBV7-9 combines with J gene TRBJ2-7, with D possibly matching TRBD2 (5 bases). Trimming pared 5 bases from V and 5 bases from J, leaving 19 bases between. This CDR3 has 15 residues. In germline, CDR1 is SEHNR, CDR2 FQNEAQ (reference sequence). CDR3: CASSPQTSSGDEQYF. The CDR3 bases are TGTGCCAGCAGCCCACAGACCAGCTCCGGGGACGAGCAGTACTTC.

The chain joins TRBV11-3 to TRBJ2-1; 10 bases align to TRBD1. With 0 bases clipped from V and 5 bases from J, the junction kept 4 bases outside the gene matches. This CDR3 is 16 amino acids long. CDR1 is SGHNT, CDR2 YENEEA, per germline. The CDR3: CASSLERDRGNNEQFF. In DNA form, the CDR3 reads TGTGCCAGCAGCTTAGAGAGGGACAGGGGTAACAATGAGCAGTTCTTC.

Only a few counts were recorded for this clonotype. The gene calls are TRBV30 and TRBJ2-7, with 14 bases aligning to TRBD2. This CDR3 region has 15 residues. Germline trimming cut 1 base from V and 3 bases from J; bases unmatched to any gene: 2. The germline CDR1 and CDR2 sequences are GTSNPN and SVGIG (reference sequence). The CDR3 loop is CAWSGTSGRYYEQYF. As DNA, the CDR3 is TGTGCCTGGAGTGGGACTAGCGGGAGGTACTACGAGCAGTACTTC. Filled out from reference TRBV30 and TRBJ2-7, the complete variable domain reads SQTIHQWPATLVQPVGSPLSLECTVEGTSNPNLYWYRQAAGRGLQLLFYSVGIGQISSEVPQNLSASRPQDRQFILSSKKLLLSDSGFYLCAWSGTSGRYYEQYFGPGTRLTVT.

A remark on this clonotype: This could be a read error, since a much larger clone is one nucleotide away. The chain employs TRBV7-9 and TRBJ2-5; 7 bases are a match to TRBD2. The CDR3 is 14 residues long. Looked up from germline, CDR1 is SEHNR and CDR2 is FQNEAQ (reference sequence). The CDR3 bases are TGTGCCAGCGCACCTAGCGGCCCGCAAGAGACCCGGTACTTC. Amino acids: CASAPSGPQETRYF. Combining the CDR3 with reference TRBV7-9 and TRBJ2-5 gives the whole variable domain DTGVSQNPRHKITKRGQNVTFRCDPISEHNRLYWYRQTLGQGPEFLTYFQNEAQLEKSRLLSDRFSAERPKGSFSTLEIQRTEQGDSAMYLCASAPSGPQETRYFGPGTRLLVL.

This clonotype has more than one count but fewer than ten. CDR3 in DNA: TGTGCCAGCAGTGCCCTCTTGGCGCGCGAAGAGACCCAGTACTTC. Encoded protein: CASSALLAREETQYF. This chain uses TRBV27 with TRBJ2-5, with no clear D. Trimming took off 5 bases at V and 3 bases at J, with 16 bases between the two ends. The CDR3 sequence is 15 residues long. Germline CDR1 and CDR2: MNHEY and SMNVEV (reference sequence).

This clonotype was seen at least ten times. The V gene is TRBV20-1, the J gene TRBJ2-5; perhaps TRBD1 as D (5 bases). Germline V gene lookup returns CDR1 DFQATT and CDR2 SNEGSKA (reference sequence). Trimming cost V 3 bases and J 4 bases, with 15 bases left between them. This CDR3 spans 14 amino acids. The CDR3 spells CSASTGSLGETQYF. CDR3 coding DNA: TGCAGTGCTAGTACAGGCAGCTTGGGAGAGACCCAGTACTTC.

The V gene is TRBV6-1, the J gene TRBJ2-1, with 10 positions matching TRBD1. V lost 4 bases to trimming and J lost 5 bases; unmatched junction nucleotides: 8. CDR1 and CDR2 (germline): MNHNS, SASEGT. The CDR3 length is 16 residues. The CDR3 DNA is TGTGCCAGCAGTGTGACAGGGGGCGCCTCGAACAATGAGCAGTTCTTC. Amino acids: CASSVTGGASNNEQFF.

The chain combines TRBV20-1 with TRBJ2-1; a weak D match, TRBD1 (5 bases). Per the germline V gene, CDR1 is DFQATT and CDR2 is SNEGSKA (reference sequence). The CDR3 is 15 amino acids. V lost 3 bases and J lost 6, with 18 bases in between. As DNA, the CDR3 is TGCAGTGCTAGTCCCCCAGCCGTGGGGCGCAATGAGCAGTTCTTC. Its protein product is CSASPPAVGRNEQFF.

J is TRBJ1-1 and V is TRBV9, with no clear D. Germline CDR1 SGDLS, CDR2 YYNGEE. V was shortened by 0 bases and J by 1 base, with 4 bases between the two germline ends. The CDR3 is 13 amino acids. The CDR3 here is CASSVVQNTEAFF. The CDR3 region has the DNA TGTGCCAGCAGCGTAGTACAGAACACTGAAGCTTTCTTT.

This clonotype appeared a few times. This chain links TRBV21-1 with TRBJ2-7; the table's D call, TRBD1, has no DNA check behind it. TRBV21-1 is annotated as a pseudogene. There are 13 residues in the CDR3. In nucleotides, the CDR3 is TGTGCCAGCAGCATTCCCGGACGCTACGAGCAGTACTTC. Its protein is CASSIPGRYEQYF.

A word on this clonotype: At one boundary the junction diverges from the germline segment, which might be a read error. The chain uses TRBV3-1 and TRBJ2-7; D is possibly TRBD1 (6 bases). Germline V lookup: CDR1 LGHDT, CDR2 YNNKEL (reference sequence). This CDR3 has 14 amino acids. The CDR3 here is CAGSQEVGASEQYF. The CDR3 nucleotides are TGTGCCGGCAGCCAAGAGGTGGGGGCTAGCGAGCAGTACTTC.

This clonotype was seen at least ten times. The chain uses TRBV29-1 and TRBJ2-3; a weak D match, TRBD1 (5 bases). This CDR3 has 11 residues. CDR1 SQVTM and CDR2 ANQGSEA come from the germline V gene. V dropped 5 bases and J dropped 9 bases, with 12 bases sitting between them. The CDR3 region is CSVQGVETQYF. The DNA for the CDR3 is TGCAGCGTTCAAGGGGTCGAGACGCAGTATTTT.

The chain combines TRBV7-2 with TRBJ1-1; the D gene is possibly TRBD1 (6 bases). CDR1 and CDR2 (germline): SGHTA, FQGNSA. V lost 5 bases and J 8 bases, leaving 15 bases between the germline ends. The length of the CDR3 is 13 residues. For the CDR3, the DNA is TGTGCCAGCAGCCTGAGACAGGTCTCGGAAGCTTTCTTT. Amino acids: CASSLRQVSEAFF.

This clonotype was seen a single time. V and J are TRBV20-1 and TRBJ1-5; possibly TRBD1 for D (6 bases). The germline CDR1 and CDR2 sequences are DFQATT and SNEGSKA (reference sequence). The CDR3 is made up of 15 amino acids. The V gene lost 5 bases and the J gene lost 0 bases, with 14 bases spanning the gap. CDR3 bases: TGCAGTGCTTTCGATTGGACAGATAGCAATCAGCCCCAGCATTTT. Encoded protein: CSAFDWTDSNQPQHF.

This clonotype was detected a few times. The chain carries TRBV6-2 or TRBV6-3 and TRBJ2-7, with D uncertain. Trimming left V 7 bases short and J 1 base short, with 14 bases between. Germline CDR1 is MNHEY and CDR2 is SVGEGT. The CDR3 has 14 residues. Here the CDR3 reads CASTRAHLSYEQYF. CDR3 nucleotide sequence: TGTGCCAGCACTCGAGCACATCTTTCCTACGAGCAGTACTTC.

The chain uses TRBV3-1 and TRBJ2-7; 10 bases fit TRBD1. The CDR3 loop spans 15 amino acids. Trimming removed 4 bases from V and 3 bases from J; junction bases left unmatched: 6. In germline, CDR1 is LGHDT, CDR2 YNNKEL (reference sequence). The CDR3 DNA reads TGTGCCAGCAGCCCGGGGACAGGGGCTCGCTACGAGCAGTACTTC. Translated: CASSPGTGARYEQYF.

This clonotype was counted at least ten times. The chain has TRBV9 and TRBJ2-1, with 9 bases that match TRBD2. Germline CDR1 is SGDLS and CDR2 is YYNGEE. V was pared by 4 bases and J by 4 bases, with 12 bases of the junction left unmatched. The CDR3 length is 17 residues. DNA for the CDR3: TGTGCCAGCAGCTTGGGAGCCCTAGCGGGGCTATACAATGAGCAGTTCTTC. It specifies CASSLGALAGLYNEQFF.

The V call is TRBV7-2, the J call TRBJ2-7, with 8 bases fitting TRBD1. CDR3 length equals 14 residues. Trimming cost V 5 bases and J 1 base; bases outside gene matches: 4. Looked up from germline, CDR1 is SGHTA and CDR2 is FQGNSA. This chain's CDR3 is CASSGTGPSYEQYF. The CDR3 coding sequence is TGTGCCAGCAGCGGGACAGGTCCTTCCTACGAGCAGTACTTC.

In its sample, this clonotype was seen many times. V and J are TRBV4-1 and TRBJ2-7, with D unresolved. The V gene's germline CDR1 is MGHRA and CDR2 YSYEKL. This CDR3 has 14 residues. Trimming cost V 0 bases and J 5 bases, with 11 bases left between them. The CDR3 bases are TGCGCCAGCAGCCAAGAGCCGGGCGTGGACGAGCAGTACTTC. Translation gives CASSQEPGVDEQYF.

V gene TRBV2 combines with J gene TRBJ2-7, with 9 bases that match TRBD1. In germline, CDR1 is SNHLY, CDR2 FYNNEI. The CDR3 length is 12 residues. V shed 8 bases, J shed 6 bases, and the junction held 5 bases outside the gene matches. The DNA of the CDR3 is TGTGCCAGCCGGGACAGGGTCTTCGAGCAGTACTTC. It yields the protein CASRDRVFEQYF.

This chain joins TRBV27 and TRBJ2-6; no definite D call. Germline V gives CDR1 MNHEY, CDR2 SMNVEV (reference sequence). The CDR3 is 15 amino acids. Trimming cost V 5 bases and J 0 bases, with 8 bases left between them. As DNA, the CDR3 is TGTGCCAGCAGTCCAGGTTACTCTGGGGCCAACGTCCTGACTTTC. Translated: CASSPGYSGANVLTF.

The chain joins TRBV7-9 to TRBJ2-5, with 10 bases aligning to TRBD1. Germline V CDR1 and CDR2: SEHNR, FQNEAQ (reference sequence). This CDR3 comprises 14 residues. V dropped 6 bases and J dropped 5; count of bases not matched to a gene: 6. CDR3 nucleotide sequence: TGTGCCAGCAGTCGCGGACAGGGGGATGAGACCCAGTACTTC. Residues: CASSRGQGDETQYF.